These 19 T cell receptor beta chains originate from one sample sequenced in a study of blood T cell repertoires in COVID-19. Sequenced by immunoSEQ multiplex PCR; TCRdb stores in-frame clones only, minus some. The data hold about 75,000 clones, with approximately 88% observed a single time. Source material: peripheral blood. Every receptor here comes from a woman aged 70 to 79 with acute or convalescent COVID-19.

The chain employs TRBV5-5 and TRBJ2-5, with D perhaps TRBD1 (5 bases). In germline, CDR1 is SGHKS, CDR2 YYEKEE (reference sequence). The ends were cut back, 7 bases at V and 1 base at J, with 11 bases in the middle. There are 13 residues in the CDR3. For the CDR3, the DNA is TGTGCCAGCCGGCAGGGAATCCAAGAGACCCAGTACTTC. It translates to CASRQGIQETQYF.

This sequence joins TRBV3-1 (or the pseudogene TRBV3-2) and TRBJ1-5; TRBD1 aligns across 8 bases. Germline trimming cut 2 bases from V and 2 bases from J; bases unmatched to any gene: 2. CDR3 length: 15 amino acids. Per the germline V gene, CDR1 is LGHDT and CDR2 is YNNKEL (reference sequence). The CDR3 coding sequence is TGTGCCAGCAGCCAACAGGGGGCTGGCAATCAGCCCCAGCATTTT. Its protein product is CASSQQGAGNQPQHF.

This clone has only one observation. The rearrangement uses TRBV5-5 and TRBJ2-3; possibly TRBD1 for D (5 bases). Germline CDR1 SGHKS, CDR2 YYEKEE (reference sequence). V shed 1 base and J shed 4 bases, with 7 bases lying between them. The CDR3 length is 13 residues. CDR3 sequence (DNA): TGTGCCAGCAGCTTGTTGGGGCCAGATACGCAGTATTTT. Residues: CASSLLGPDTQYF.

This chain links TRBV19 with TRBJ1-1; 7 positions match TRBD1. This CDR3 has 17 amino acids. Germline trimming cut 5 bases from V and 7 bases from J; bases unmatched to any gene: 19. The germline V gene has CDR1 LNHDA and CDR2 SQIVND (reference sequence). Here the CDR3 DNA reads TGTGCCAGTAGTTTTCGACCCACAGGGGTGGGAACGGGTGAAGCTTTCTTT. This encodes CASSFRPTGVGTGEAFF.

This clone was recorded only once. The rearrangement links TRBV5-1 to TRBJ1-1; 8 nucleotides line up with TRBD1. Germline V gene data show CDR1 as SGHRS and CDR2 as YFSETQ. J gave up 1 base and V 3 bases, and 2 bases lay outside the gene matches. The CDR3 is 14 amino acids. The CDR3 loop reads CASSWGQANTEAFF. The CDR3 DNA reads as TGCGCCAGCAGCTGGGGACAGGCGAACACTGAAGCTTTCTTT.

The chain couples TRBV19 to TRBJ1-1, with 10 bases matching TRBD1. This CDR3 is 12 amino acids long. Germline-derived CDR1 and CDR2 are LNHDA and SQIVND (reference sequence). Trimming at V came to 8 bases and at J to 4 bases, leaving 1 base not matched to a gene. CDR3 in amino acids: CASWTGGTEAFF. In nucleotides, the CDR3 is TGTGCCAGTTGGACAGGGGGCACTGAAGCTTTCTTT. The variable domain in full, completed from reference TRBV19 and TRBJ1-1, reads DGGITQSPKYLFRKEGQNVTLSCEQNLNHDAMYWYRQDPGQGLRLIYYSQIVNDFQKGDIAEGYSVSREKKESFPLTVTSAQKNPTAFYLCASWTGGTEAFFGQGTRLTVV.

The chain carries TRBV11-3 and TRBJ2-1; 9 nucleotides agree with TRBD2. V dropped 1 base and J dropped 4; count of bases not matched to a gene: 2. The germline CDR1 and CDR2 sequences are SGHNT and YENEEA. This CDR3 region has 15 residues. The CDR3 reads CASSLGTSVYNEQFF. For the CDR3, the DNA is TGTGCCAGCAGCTTAGGGACTAGCGTGTACAATGAGCAGTTCTTC. The complete variable domain, with remaining parts taken from reference TRBV11-3 and TRBJ2-1, reads EAGVVQSPRYKIIEKKQPVAFWCNPISGHNTLYWYLQNLGQGPELLIRYENEEAVDDSQLPKDRFSAERLKGVDSTLKIQPAELGDSAVYLCASSLGTSVYNEQFFGPGTRLTVL.

The rearrangement uses TRBV27 and TRBJ1-5; D possibly corresponds to TRBD1 (6 bases). The CDR3 has 13 residues. Germline values: CDR1 MNHEY, CDR2 SMNVEV (reference sequence). V lost 5 bases and J lost 7, with 12 bases in between. CDR3 sequence: CASSVQGYQPQHF. CDR3 DNA sequence: TGTGCCAGCAGTGTACAGGGATACCAGCCCCAGCATTTT.

The V and J genes are TRBV18 and TRBJ2-5; 14 bases map to TRBD2. Germline V gene data show CDR1 as KGHSH and CDR2 as LQKENI. The trim removed 3 bases at V and 5 bases at J, leaving 11 bases unmatched. CDR3 length: 18 residues. The CDR3 spells CASSPPGLAGATGETQYF. Here the CDR3 DNA reads TGTGCCAGCTCACCTCCGGGACTAGCGGGGGCCACGGGGGAGACCCAGTACTTC.

This chain joins TRBV3-1 (or the pseudogene TRBV3-2) and TRBJ1-5; D not certain. The CDR3 contains 12 residues. The V end lost 1 base, the J end lost 8 bases, and 6 bases lay between the germline ends. Germline CDR1 is LGHDT and CDR2 is YNNKEL (reference sequence). CDR3 amino acids: CASSQGEKPQHF. CDR3 in DNA: TGTGCCAGCAGCCAAGGGGAGAAGCCCCAGCATTTT.

The chain combines TRBV19 with TRBJ1-1, with a weak D call TRBD1 (6 bases). Germline V CDR1 and CDR2: LNHDA, SQIVND (reference sequence). V was pared by 1 base and J by 3 bases, with 9 bases between. CDR3 length equals 14 residues. The CDR3 here is CASSIANRDTEAFF. CDR3 bases: TGTGCCAGTAGTATAGCCAACAGGGACACTGAAGCTTTCTTT.

The J gene is TRBJ2-3, the V gene TRBV5-1; maybe TRBD2 (7 bases). Germline V gene sequence: CDR1 SGHRS, CDR2 YFSETQ. V was pared by 4 bases and J by 4 bases, with 19 bases between. This CDR3 region has 16 residues. The CDR3 bases are TGCGCCAGCAGCCCTCCAATGGGGGGGCAAGCAGATACGCAGTATTTT. It yields the protein CASSPPMGGQADTQYF. Drawing the rest from reference TRBV5-1 and TRBJ2-3, the complete variable domain is KAGVTQTPRYLIKTRGQQVTLSCSPISGHRSVSWYQQTPGQGLQFLFEYFSETQRNKGNFPGRFSGRQFSNSRSEMNVSTLELGDSALYLCASSPPMGGQADTQYFGPGTRLTVL.

This sequence joins TRBV28 and TRBJ1-3; no definite D call. Trimming stripped 3 bases from V and 4 bases from J, with 10 bases between. The germline V gene encodes CDR1 MDHEN and CDR2 SYDVKM. This CDR3 has 14 residues. The CDR3 spells CASSLGGSGNTIYF. CDR3 nucleotides: TGTGCCAGCAGTTTGGGAGGGTCAGGAAACACCATATATTTT.

The chain carries TRBV4-1 and TRBJ2-7; 14 bases line up with TRBD2. The germline gives CDR1 MGHRA, CDR2 YSYEKL. Trimming removed 6 bases from V and 0 bases from J; junction bases left unmatched: 10. The CDR3 runs to 18 residues. CDR3 region: CASSPGLAGGRSSYEQYF. In DNA form, the CDR3 reads TGCGCCAGCAGTCCTGGACTAGCGGGGGGCCGGAGCTCCTACGAGCAGTACTTC.

The chain links TRBV7-2 to TRBJ1-5; 9 bases are a match to TRBD1. Germline V gives CDR1 SGHTA, CDR2 FQGNSA. V lost 4 bases to trimming and J lost 4 bases; unmatched junction nucleotides: 8. The CDR3 length is 16 residues. CDR3 protein: CASSYSGQGWNQPQHF. CDR3 bases: TGTGCCAGCAGCTATTCTGGACAGGGGTGGAATCAGCCCCAGCATTTT.

CDR3: CASSQSEGVSGNTIYF. CDR3 sequence (DNA): TGTGCCAGCAGCCAATCTGAGGGAGTCTCTGGAAACACCATATATTTT. The chain is built from TRBV16 and TRBJ1-3; D not certain. V was shortened by 0 bases and J by 0 bases, with 9 bases between the two germline ends. This CDR3 is 16 amino acids long. Germline-derived CDR1 and CDR2 are KGHSY and FQNENV. The full variable domain, in which reference TRBV16 and TRBJ1-3 provide the parts outside the CDR3, is GEEVAQTPKHLVRGEGQKAKLYCAPIKGHSYVFWYQQVLKNEFKFLISFQNENVFDETGMPKERFSAKCLPNSPCSLEIQATKLEDSAVYFCASSQSEGVSGNTIYFGEGSWLTVV.

As concerns this clone: Within the sample, other DNA sequences also encode this same CDR3. This chain links TRBV28 with TRBJ1-2; the D gene is possibly TRBD1 (5 bases). This CDR3 has 14 residues. The V end lost 1 base, the J end lost 8 bases, and 14 bases lay between the germline ends. Looked up from germline, CDR1 is MDHEN and CDR2 is SYDVKM. CDR3 loop: CASSLSGTAYGYTF. Here the CDR3 DNA reads TGTGCCAGCAGTTTATCAGGGACTGCCTACGGCTACACCTTC.

V and J are TRBV3-1 (or the pseudogene TRBV3-2) and TRBJ1-2; 9 bases align to TRBD1. This CDR3 comprises 20 residues. Looked up from germline, CDR1 is LGHDT and CDR2 is YNNKEL (reference sequence). J lost 4 bases, V lost 4 bases, and 22 bases had no gene match. CDR3 sequence: CASSPRLSHGIRDRAYGYTF. CDR3 nucleotide sequence: TGTGCCAGCAGCCCCAGACTCTCACACGGGATCCGGGACAGGGCCTATGGCTACACCTTC.

J is TRBJ1-3 and V is TRBV12-2; the table's D call of TRBD1 was not tested on the DNA. TRBV12-2 is annotated as a pseudogene. This CDR3 is built from 18 residues. CDR3 in DNA: TGTGCAAGTCGCTTAAAAGGGCAGGGATCCTCCTCTGGAAACACCATATATTTT. Translating it yields CASRLKGQGSSSGNTIYF.